Listed below are T cell receptor beta chains from one sample, sequenced in a study of shared clonotypes between healthy human individuals. Here immunoSEQ multiplex PCR was the method, and the copy in TCRdb shows in-frame clones only, minus some. The sample yields roughly 2 million clones, 95% seen once. The source material was naive CD4+ T cells sorted from blood. All receptors come from a man between 18 and 35 years old in good health. Each CDR3 is given with its conserved first and last residue. D genes are given only for firm matches. Size is stated for part of the rows, as once, few or many counts, or as a class when the clone is expanded.

>TRBJ2-2|TRBD2|TRBV28|-
TGTGCCAGCAGCCAACACGGGGGGGAGAACACCGGGGAGCTGTTTTTT
CASSQHGGENTGELFF
>TRBJ2-1|-|TRBV10-3|-
TGTGCCATCAGTGAGGGTAGCGCACCTTCGGGTGAGCAGTTCTTC
CAISEGSAPSGEQFF
>TRBJ2-7|-|TRBV5-4|-
TGTGCCACCTCTACTATCGGGACTGAAGCCTACGAGCAGTACTTC
CATSTIGTEAYEQYF
>TRBJ2-7|-|TRBV9|-
TGTGCCAGCAGCGTAGAGGTGGGGACACGGTCCTACGAGCAGTACTTC
CASSVEVGTRSYEQYF
>TRBJ2-1|-|TRBV4-1|-
TGCGCCAGCAGCCAAGATTCGGCTCGCCAGGATGAGCAGTTCTTC
CASSQDSARQDEQFF
>TRBJ1-4|-|TRBV19|-
TGTGCCAGTAGTATAGGCGGGACGTCAACTAATGAAAAACTGTTTTTT
CASSIGGTSTNEKLFF
>TRBJ2-1|TRBD2|TRBV7-2|-
TGTGCCAGCAGCCCACGGGAGGGCCAGTTCTTC
CASSPREGQFF
>TRBJ2-7|-|TRBV5-1|-
TGCGCCAGCAGCCGTATCTTCTTCTCCACAGGACGAATTCCCTCCTACGAGCAGTACTTC
CASSRIFFSTGRIPSYEQYF
>TRBJ2-7|-|TRBV2|-
TGTGCCAGCAGTGACAGTAGGGCCAACGAGCAGTACTTC
CASSDSRANEQYF
>TRBJ2-7|-|TRBV28|-
TGTGCCAGCAGCCCGGTCGCGGGGTCCGCCTACGAGCAGTACTTC
CASSPVAGSAYEQYF
>TRBJ2-7|TRBD2|TRBV5-1|once
TGCGCCAGCAGCTTGCAGGTGACTAGCGGCTACGAGCAGTACTTC
CASSLQVTSGYEQYF
>TRBJ2-1|-|TRBV20-1|-
TGCAGTGCCGACCTAGGAAAGCAGTTCTTC
CSADLGKQFF
>TRBJ2-3|-|TRBV7-7|-
TGTGCTAGCAGCTTAGCGGCCTCAGATACGCAGTATTTT
CASSLAASDTQYF
>TRBJ2-7|-|TRBV19|few
TGTGCCAGTAGTATTCATACCTTCTACGAGCAGTACTTC
CASSIHTFYEQYF
>TRBJ2-7|TRBD1|TRBV27|-
TGTGCCAGCAGTTCCCTCGACAGGGCTAGCGAGCAGTACTTC
CASSSLDRASEQYF